The 9 T cell receptor beta chains below come from one sample, sequenced in a study of T cells and Merkel cell carcinoma outcomes. Clones were read by immunoSEQ multiplex PCR, and TCRdb kept only the in-frame ones, dropping some. The table lists 2,500 to 3,500 clones, about 75% of them singletons. The material sequenced was tumor tissue from Merkel cell carcinoma. These receptor sequences come from a human donor with Merkel cell carcinoma.

V gene TRBV27 combines with J gene TRBJ1-2; the D gene is possibly TRBD1 (5 bases). V dropped 2 bases and J dropped 1 base, with 17 bases sitting between them. CDR3 length: 17 residues. Germline-derived CDR1 and CDR2 are MNHEY and SMNVEV (reference sequence). The CDR3 nucleotides are TGTGCCAGCAGTTTACTCTCGACAGCATCCCTTAACTATGGCTACACCTTC. This encodes CASSLLSTASLNYGYTF.

The chain recombines TRBV7-9 with TRBJ2-7; the match to TRBD1 covers 7 bases. J was trimmed by 7 bases and V by 5 bases; bases with no gene match: 11. CDR1 is SEHNR and CDR2 is FQNEAQ in the germline V gene (reference sequence). The CDR3 covers 14 residues. The CDR3 nucleotides are TGTGCCAGCAGCAGGGGCGACAGGGTAGGAGAGCAGTACTTC. It encodes CASSRGDRVGEQYF.

The chain has TRBV7-9 and TRBJ2-5; maybe TRBD1 (6 bases). Germline CDR1 is SEHNR and CDR2 is FQNEAQ (reference sequence). The CDR3 extends over 15 amino acids. Trimming took off 5 bases at V and 4 bases at J, with 17 bases between the two ends. CDR3 sequence reads: CASSPRGQTLETQYF. CDR3 DNA: TGTGCCAGCAGCCCAAGGGGACAAACGCTAGAGACCCAGTACTTC.

The V call is TRBV12-5, the J call TRBJ1-1; 10 bases fit TRBD1. The germline V gene has CDR1 LGHNT and CDR2 FRNRAP. The ends lost 3 bases at V and 4 bases at J; junction bases unmatched: 2. This CDR3 is built from 14 residues. The CDR3 sequence: CASGLGQGGTEAFF. The CDR3 DNA reads TGTGCTAGTGGTTTAGGACAGGGGGGCACTGAAGCTTTCTTT.

Written as DNA, the CDR3 is TGTGCCAGCAGCGTAGGGCTCTCAGATACGCAGTATTTT. Encoded protein: CASSVGLSDTQYF. The V gene is TRBV9, the J gene TRBJ2-3; unclear D gene. The CDR3 runs 13 residues. The ends were cut back, 0 bases at V and 4 bases at J, with 6 bases in the middle. Germline loops: CDR1 SGDLS, CDR2 YYNGEE.

This sequence joins TRBV5-4 and TRBJ2-5; TRBD2 is a possible D gene (5 bases). Germline-derived CDR1 and CDR2 are SGHNT and YYREEE (reference sequence). CDR3 length: 13 residues. V lost 2 bases and J lost 5, with 10 bases in between. The CDR3 sequence: CASSFGVEETQYF. DNA for the CDR3: TGTGCCAGCAGCTTCGGGGTGGAGGAGACCCAGTACTTC.

This chain links TRBV4-1 with TRBJ2-2; TRBD1 aligns across 7 bases. With 0 bases clipped from V and 4 bases from J, the junction kept 5 bases outside the gene matches. Germline V gene sequence: CDR1 MGHRA, CDR2 YSYEKL. This CDR3 spans 16 amino acids. CDR3 bases: TGCGCCAGCAGCCAAGAAAGGGGGCTCGGCACCGGGGAGCTGTTTTTT. Translation: CASSQERGLGTGELFF.

This clone was detected once. Other DNA sequences of this sample code for an identical CDR3. V usage is TRBV7-9 and J usage is TRBJ2-1; D unclear. The CDR3 contains 16 residues. CDR1 and CDR2 from the germline V gene are SEHNR and FQNEAQ (reference sequence). Trimming took off 1 base at V and 9 bases at J, with 19 bases between the two ends. CDR3 sequence: CASSLGQGRKTLEQFF. CDR3 nucleotides: TGTGCCAGCAGCTTAGGCCAAGGCCGGAAAACCCTTGAGCAGTTCTTC. The whole variable domain, remainder taken from reference TRBV7-9 and TRBJ2-1, is DTGVSQNPRHKITKRGQNVTFRCDPISEHNRLYWYRQTLGQGPEFLTYFQNEAQLEKSRLLSDRFSAERPKGSFSTLEIQRTEQGDSAMYLCASSLGQGRKTLEQFFGPGTRLTVL.

This sequence joins TRBV6-1 and TRBJ2-7, with TRBD1 matching over 10 bases. The V and J ends lost 8 bases and 6 bases, in that order; junction bases with no gene match: 10. CDR3 length equals 14 residues. The germline gives CDR1 MNHNS, CDR2 SASEGT. CDR3 protein: CASAARQGASEQYF. The CDR3 DNA is TGTGCCAGCGCTGCTAGACAGGGGGCTAGCGAGCAGTACTTC.